This TCR beta chain was found in a study of tumor-infiltrating lymphocytes in primary liver carcinoma. Across the study: Tumor lesions were T1-T3 N0M0 and spanned roughly 4.2 to 11 cm. Overall study results and limits: A significantly higher top-250-clone fraction was recorded for tumors than for blood (p = 0.039).

Co-extraction yielded RNA and DNA from around 20-30 mg of unsorted bulk tissue. Tumor regions sampled: superior, inferior, left, right poles, and centre. Every tumor sample analyzed contained over 80% viable tumor cells. As for this clonotype: Its matching antigen is unknown. This may be a read error: a much more frequent sequence differs by one nucleotide.

V was trimmed by 5 bases and J by 2 bases, leaving 10 bases between them. The CDR3 sequence is 14 residues long. CDR1 SGHRS and CDR2 YFSETQ come from the germline V gene. From approximately 530 ng of total RNA, TCR beta-specific cDNA was reverse-transcribed using a constant-region primer. Libraries for TCR beta were built through three nested multiplex PCR rounds, which together made up a slightly modified ARM-PCR procedure. PCR rounds one and two used TRBV1-TRBV30 forward primers with a C-beta reverse primer for approximately 11 cycles each. TCRdb analysed the multiplex PCR reads with MiXCR anew, one entry per CDR3 protein. This sample yields about 210,000 distinct CDR3 sequences, of which around 81% are seen a single time; roughly 18% belongs to the top ten.

Sequenced: tumor tissue from primary liver carcinoma. J is TRBJ2-2 and V is TRBV5-1, with D possibly matching TRBD1 (6 bases). The sequence came from a man aged 35-49 years with primary liver carcinoma and hepatitis B virus infection. The CDR3, as DNA: TGCGCCAGCAGGGTGGACAGTAACACCGGGGAGCTGTTTTTT. It specifies CASRVDSNTGELFF.